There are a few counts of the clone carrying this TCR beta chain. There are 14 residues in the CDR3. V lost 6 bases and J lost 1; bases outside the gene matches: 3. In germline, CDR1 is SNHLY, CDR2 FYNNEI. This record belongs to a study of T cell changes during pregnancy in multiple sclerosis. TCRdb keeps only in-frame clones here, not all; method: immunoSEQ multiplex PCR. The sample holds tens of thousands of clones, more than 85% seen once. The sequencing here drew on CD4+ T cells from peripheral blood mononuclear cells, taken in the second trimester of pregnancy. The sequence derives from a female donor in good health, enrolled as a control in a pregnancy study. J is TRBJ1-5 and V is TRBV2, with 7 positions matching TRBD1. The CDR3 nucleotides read TGTGCCAGCAGGTACAGGGGAAGCAATCAGCCCCAGCATTTT. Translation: CASRYRGSNQPQHF.